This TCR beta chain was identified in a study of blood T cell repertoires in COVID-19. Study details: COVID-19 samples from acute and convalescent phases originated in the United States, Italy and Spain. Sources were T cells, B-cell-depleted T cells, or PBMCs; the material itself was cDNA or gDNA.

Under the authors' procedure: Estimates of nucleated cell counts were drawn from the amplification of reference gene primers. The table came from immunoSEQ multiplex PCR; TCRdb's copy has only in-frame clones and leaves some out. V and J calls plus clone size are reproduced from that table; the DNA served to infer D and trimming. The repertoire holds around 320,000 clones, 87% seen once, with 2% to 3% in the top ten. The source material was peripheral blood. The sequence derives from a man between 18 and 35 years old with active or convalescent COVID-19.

CDR3 amino acids: CASSSGMRAANTEAFF. As DNA, the CDR3 is TGTGCCAGCAGTTCCGGGATGAGGGCGGCGAACACTGAAGCTTTCTTT. The chain couples TRBV28 to TRBJ1-1; unclear D gene. CDR1 MDHEN and CDR2 SYDVKM come from the germline V gene. The CDR3 spans 16 residues. Trimming took 4 bases from V and 1 from J, leaving 16 bases between them. Using reference TRBV28 and TRBJ1-1 for the parts outside the CDR3, the full variable domain is DVKVTQSSRYLVKRTGEKVFLECVQDMDHENMFWYRQDPGLGLRLIYFSYDVKMKEKGDIPEGYSVSREKKERFSLILESASTNQTSMYLCASSSGMRAANTEAFFGQGTRLTVV.